A single sample gave rise to the 25 T cell receptor beta chains below, sequenced in a study of T cells after yellow fever vaccination. MiXCR was run by TCRdb on the 5' RACE reads, yielding one entry per CDR3 protein. The sample carries a few hundred thousand distinct CDR3 sequences, 15% to 20% recorded once. Sequenced here: PBMCs, sampled 15 days after the yellow fever booster vaccination. These receptors all stem from a man between 25 and 39 years old who received the YFV17D yellow fever vaccine.

This clonotype was observed a few times. The chain joins TRBV5-1 to TRBJ2-7, with D possibly matching TRBD1 (5 bases). Trimming stripped 1 base from V and 6 bases from J, with 8 bases between. The CDR3 is 12 amino acids. Looked up from germline, CDR1 is SGHRS and CDR2 is YFSETQ. The CDR3 reads CASSLQGAEQYF. CDR3 DNA: TGCGCCAGCAGCTTGCAGGGTGCCGAGCAGTACTTC.

The chain uses TRBV18 and TRBJ2-1, with 11 bases identical to TRBD1. V lost 5 bases and J lost 2; bases outside the gene matches: 5. CDR3 size: 16 residues. Germline CDR1 KGHSH, CDR2 LQKENI. The CDR3 loop reads CASSSTGQGAYNEQFF. The DNA of the CDR3 is TGTGCCAGCTCATCAACGGGACAGGGGGCCTACAATGAGCAGTTCTTC.

This clonotype was counted a few times. The J gene is TRBJ1-2, the V gene TRBV7-2; 8 nucleotides line up with TRBD1. The CDR3 is 14 amino acids. J gave up 6 bases and V 1 base, and 4 bases lay outside the gene matches. Germline CDR1 reads SGHTA; CDR2 reads FQGNSA. CDR3 DNA sequence: TGTGCCAGCAGCTTAGGTCCAGGGGGCGATGGCTACACCTTC. The encoded protein is CASSLGPGGDGYTF.

The chain employs TRBV4-1 and TRBJ2-4; D perhaps matches TRBD2 (6 bases). This CDR3 is 20 amino acids long. With 1 base removed from V and 0 bases from J, the gap between germline ends came to 22 bases. Germline lookup yields CDR1 MGHRA and CDR2 YSYEKL. The CDR3 DNA reads as TGCGCCAGCAGCCAAGGACGGGCTTTGGAGGGAAGTCTAGCCAAAAACATTCAGTACTTC. This gives the protein CASSQGRALEGSLAKNIQYF.

The sample holds a few counts of this clonotype. The rearrangement joins TRBV24-1 to TRBJ2-5; D perhaps matches TRBD1 (5 bases). The germline V gene encodes CDR1 KGHDR and CDR2 SFDVKD. Deletions cut 4 bases from V and 5 bases from J, with 16 bases between. This CDR3 has 15 amino acids. The CDR3 is CATSDPTGQGETQYF. DNA for the CDR3: TGTGCCACCAGTGACCCAACCGGACAAGGGGAGACCCAGTACTTC.

This clonotype has only a few counts. The gene calls are TRBV15 and TRBJ1-2; possibly TRBD1 for D (5 bases). The CDR3 runs 15 residues. Germline-derived CDR1 and CDR2 are LNHNV and YYDKDF (reference sequence). V lost 3 bases and J 5 bases, leaving 16 bases between the germline ends. CDR3 nucleotides: TGTGCCACCAGCAGGGGGCGGCCGTTGGATTATGGCTACACCTTC. It specifies CATSRGRPLDYGYTF.

This clonotype was detected only a few times. The chain has TRBV12-3 or TRBV12-4 and TRBJ2-3; possible D gene TRBD2, 5 bases. V was shortened by 0 bases and J by 5 bases, with 9 bases between the two germline ends. The CDR3 runs 14 residues. DNA for the CDR3: TGTGCCAGCAGTTTAGCGGGAGCGGTAGATACGCAGTATTTT. It translates to CASSLAGAVDTQYF.

This clonotype was recorded a few times. V and J are TRBV20-1 and TRBJ2-7, with 9 bases matching TRBD2. This CDR3 comprises 13 residues. The junction had 6 bases not matched to a gene; V was cut back by 8 bases and J by 1 base. CDR1 and CDR2 from the germline V gene are DFQATT and SNEGSKA (reference sequence). CDR3 residues: CSQLAGKSYEQYF. The CDR3 DNA follows: TGCAGTCAACTAGCGGGCAAATCCTACGAGCAGTACTTC.

This clonotype was seen a few times. This rearrangement joins TRBV20-1 to TRBJ1-1, with D uncertain. Germline CDR1 DFQATT, CDR2 SNEGSKA (reference sequence). The CDR3 loop spans 11 amino acids. Trimming pared 0 bases from V and 11 bases from J, leaving 10 bases between. The CDR3, as DNA: TGCAGTGCTAGAGATAAAGGTTGGGCTTTCTTT. Translating it yields CSARDKGWAFF.

This chain links TRBV6-5 with TRBJ2-5; no definite D call. Germline CDR1 reads MNHEY; CDR2 reads SVGAGI. CDR3 length equals 14 residues. Trimming left V 0 bases short and J 5 bases short, with 10 bases between. CDR3 amino acids: CASSYSRVGETQYF. The CDR3 bases are TGTGCCAGCAGTTACTCTCGGGTTGGGGAGACCCAGTACTTC.

In this sample, this clonotype turned up many times. The chain is built from TRBV14 and TRBJ1-2; weak D call: TRBD1 (6 bases). CDR1 is SGHDN and CDR2 is FVKESK in the germline V gene. This CDR3 contains 14 residues. V lost 4 bases and J lost 3, with 12 bases in between. CDR3 DNA: TGTGCCAGCAGCCCCGCGGGGGCTGACTATGGCTACACCTTC. Its translation is CASSPAGADYGYTF. The variable domain in full, completed from reference TRBV14 and TRBJ1-2, reads EAGVTQFPSHSVIEKGQTVTLRCDPISGHDNLYWYRRVMGKEIKFLLHFVKESKQDESGMPNNRFLAERTGGTYSTLKVQPAELEDSGVYFCASSPAGADYGYTFGSGTRLTVV.

This chain joins TRBV20-1 and TRBJ2-3, with D possibly being TRBD2 (6 bases). This CDR3 is 15 amino acids long. V lost 3 bases to trimming and J lost 2 bases, with 15 bases between them. The germline V gene has CDR1 DFQATT and CDR2 SNEGSKA (reference sequence). CDR3: CSARGDSLDTDTQYF. DNA for the CDR3: TGCAGTGCTAGGGGGGACTCATTGGACACAGATACGCAGTATTTT.

The chain couples TRBV7-9 to TRBJ2-5; 8 bases align to TRBD2. From germline, CDR1 is SEHNR and CDR2 FQNEAQ (reference sequence). This CDR3 contains 15 residues. J was trimmed by 3 bases and V by 1 base; bases with no gene match: 4. DNA of the CDR3: TGTGCCAGCAGCTTAGTAGCGGGATCAAAAGAGACCCAGTACTTC. As protein: CASSLVAGSKETQYF.

The gene calls are TRBV12-3 or TRBV12-4 and TRBJ2-3; 9 bases align to TRBD1. Trimming removed 6 bases from V and 3 bases from J; junction bases left unmatched: 7. The CDR3 is made up of 15 amino acids. The CDR3 here is CASREQGALTDTQYF. The CDR3 region has the DNA TGTGCCAGCAGGGAACAGGGGGCGCTTACAGATACGCAGTATTTT.

This clonotype appeared a few times. The chain is built from TRBV20-1 and TRBJ2-2; 8 bases are a match to TRBD2. The CDR3 has 15 residues. J was trimmed by 6 bases and V by 6 bases; bases with no gene match: 12. Germline lookup yields CDR1 DFQATT and CDR2 SNEGSKA (reference sequence). CDR3 sequence (DNA): TGCAGTGCAATAAACAGCGGGAGCTTGGCCGGGGAGCTGTTTTTT. Its protein is CSAINSGSLAGELFF.

This clonotype was detected many times. The V gene is TRBV7-8, the J gene TRBJ2-7; D possibly corresponds to TRBD2 (6 bases). The V gene's germline CDR1 is SGHVS and CDR2 FQNEAQ. This CDR3 is 13 amino acids long. Trimming shortened V by 3 bases and J by 4 bases, and 10 bases separated the two germline ends. The DNA for the CDR3 is TGTGCCAGCAGCTTCGCCAGCGGGTACGAGCAGTACTTC. Protein product: CASSFASGYEQYF.

V and J are TRBV12-3 or TRBV12-4 and TRBJ2-3; 8 nucleotides line up with TRBD2. This CDR3 has 16 residues. The J segment lost 1 base and the V segment lost 1 base, leaving 4 bases of the junction unmatched. The CDR3 is CASSLGPGGRTDTQYF. The CDR3 DNA reads as TGTGCCAGCAGTTTAGGTCCGGGAGGGCGCACAGATACGCAGTATTTT.

V is TRBV7-2 and J is TRBJ2-7, with TRBD1 identical over 7 bases. The CDR3 is 17 amino acids. After removal of 0 bases from V and 0 bases from J, the junction contained 8 bases not matched to a gene. CDR1 is SGHTA, CDR2 FQGNSA, per germline. In nucleotides, the CDR3 is TGTGCCAGCAGCTTAGCGAGAGGGGGCCAGAGCTCCTACGAGCAGTACTTC. Its protein is CASSLARGGQSSYEQYF. Full variable domain (outside the CDR3, taken from reference TRBV7-2 and TRBJ2-7): GAGVSQSPSNKVTEKGKDVELRCDPISGHTALYWYRQSLGQGLEFLIYFQGNSAPDKSGLPSDRFSAERTGGSVSTLTIQRTQQEDSAVYLCASSLARGGQSSYEQYFGPGTRLTVT.

The chain joins TRBV27 to TRBJ2-3; D is perhaps TRBD1 (5 bases). This CDR3 contains 15 residues. V gave up 3 bases and J gave up 4 bases, with 14 bases separating them. CDR1 is MNHEY and CDR2 is SMNVEV in the germline V gene (reference sequence). In DNA, the CDR3 is TGTGCCAGCAGTTTCCTAGGGGTCGGACCAGATACGCAGTATTTT. Amino acids: CASSFLGVGPDTQYF.

The chain employs TRBV15 and TRBJ2-5, with 8 bases fitting TRBD1. There are 14 residues in the CDR3. CDR1 is LNHNV, CDR2 YYDKDF, per germline (reference sequence). Trimming at V came to 5 bases and at J to 5 bases, leaving 7 bases not matched to a gene. CDR3 coding DNA: TGTGCCACCAGCCTAGAACAGGGGGAGGAGACCCAGTACTTC. Encoded protein: CATSLEQGEETQYF.

This clonotype came up a few times. The rearrangement links TRBV11-2 to TRBJ2-1, with a weak D call TRBD1 (5 bases). Trimming took off 4 bases at V and 0 bases at J, with 16 bases between the two ends. CDR1 is SGHAT and CDR2 is FQNNGV in the germline V gene. The CDR3 runs to 17 residues. DNA of the CDR3: TGTGCCAGCAGCTCGGAAAGGGGTCTAGTCTCCTACAATGAGCAGTTCTTC. Protein product: CASSSERGLVSYNEQFF.

The chain has TRBV5-5 and TRBJ2-1; a possible D gene is TRBD1 (6 bases). Trimming pared 4 bases from V and 1 base from J, leaving 12 bases between. The CDR3 is 15 amino acids. Germline V gene lookup returns CDR1 SGHKS and CDR2 YYEKEE (reference sequence). CDR3: CASSNQGSSYNEQFF. The DNA for the CDR3 is TGTGCCAGCAGCAACCAGGGGAGTTCCTACAATGAGCAGTTCTTC.

The chain is built from TRBV24-1 and TRBJ2-1; no definite D call. The CDR3 extends over 13 amino acids. Trimming shortened V by 2 bases and J by 8 bases, and 9 bases separated the two germline ends. CDR1 KGHDR and CDR2 SFDVKD come from the germline V gene. The CDR3 nucleotides are TGTGCCACCAGTGATTCAATAAGGGATGAGCAGTTCTTC. Protein: CATSDSIRDEQFF.

This clonotype was recorded a few times. This chain connects TRBV2 to TRBJ2-1; the D gene is possibly TRBD1 (5 bases). Trimming took 5 bases from V and 7 from J, leaving 12 bases between them. Germline V lookup: CDR1 SNHLY, CDR2 FYNNEI. The CDR3 is 13 amino acids. For the CDR3, the DNA is TGTGCCAGCAGTACTGGACAAACTAATGAGCAGTTCTTC. It codes for CASSTGQTNEQFF. The variable domain in full, with the rest retrieved from reference TRBV2 and TRBJ2-1, is EPEVTQTPSHQVTQMGQEVILRCVPISNHLYFYWYRQILGQKVEFLVSFYNNEISEKSEIFDDQFSVERPDGSNFTLKIRSTKLEDSAMYFCASSTGQTNEQFFGPGTRLTVL.

CDR3 residues: CSAGTSGRVKNIQYF. The CDR3 region has the DNA TGCAGTGCAGGGACTAGCGGGAGGGTCAAAAACATTCAGTACTTC. This rearrangement joins TRBV20-1 to TRBJ2-4, with 16 nucleotides matching TRBD2. Germline assignment: CDR1 DFQATT and CDR2 SNEGSKA (reference sequence). This CDR3 region has 15 residues. V lost 6 bases and J lost 3; bases outside the gene matches: 2.